The T cell receptor (beta chain) under discussion was sequenced for a study of T cell responses to AZD1222 COVID-19 vaccine. The method was immunoSEQ multiplex PCR; TCRdb's version includes in-frame clones alone and lacks a portion of them. The data show 80,000 to 95,000 clones, about 72% seen once. This sequence originates from an adult in good health. The specimen comprised peripheral blood, sampled on day 0 of AZD1222 vaccination.

CDR3 sequence: CASKVEGIGRNQPQHF. CDR3 sequence (DNA): TGTGCCAGTAAAGTGGAGGGGATAGGGCGCAATCAGCCCCAGCATTTT. The chain joins TRBV19 to TRBJ1-5; perhaps TRBD1 as D (5 bases). The V gene's germline CDR1 is LNHDA and CDR2 SQIVND (reference sequence). Trimming cost V 7 bases and J 2 bases, with 18 bases left between them. The CDR3 runs 16 residues. Full variable domain (remainder filled in from reference TRBV19 and TRBJ1-5): DGGITQSPKYLFRKEGQNVTLSCEQNLNHDAMYWYRQDPGQGLRLIYYSQIVNDFQKGDIAEGYSVSREKKESFPLTVTSAQKNPTAFYLCASKVEGIGRNQPQHFGDGTRLSIL.